These T cell receptor beta chains were read from a single sample in a study of cytomegalovirus exposure and HLA in healthy donors. The assay was immunoSEQ multiplex PCR, and TCRdb's table has in-frame clones only and misses some. The data show tens of thousands of clones, about 63% seen once. Material: PBMCs. The receptors shown here come from a woman aged 25-40 years in good health and CMV-seronegative. Each CDR3 is given with its conserved first and last residue. Only part of the rows carry a size: once, few, many, or a class if the clone is expanded.

>TRBV11-1|NA|TRBJ2-7
CASSLTPTGAVGGEQYF
>TRBV10-1|NA|TRBJ1-6
CASSGQINSPLHF
>TRBV10-3|few|TRBJ1-3
CAISPGQGNTIYF
>TRBV6-1|NA|TRBJ1-2
CASSEVGRGEGYGYTF
>TRBV28|NA|TRBJ2-7
CASSFAWTGSYEQYF
>TRBV5-1|NA|TRBJ2-1
CASSFGLAGGRGEQFF
>TRBV7-2|NA|TRBJ2-7
CASSLALDIGRQGADEQYF
>TRBV10-1|few|TRBJ1-1
CASSVYRNTEAFF
>TRBV19|medium-sized|TRBJ2-1
CASSITSNNEQFF
>TRBV5-1|NA|TRBJ1-1
CASSGGQRGTEAFF
>TRBV18|few|TRBJ2-7
CASSPGLGTFYEQYF